The subject of this entry is one T cell receptor (beta chain). Its specificity is not known. The sample is drawn from a study of vaccination effects on CD4 cells after COVID-19. Looked up from germline, CDR1 is KGHDR and CDR2 is SFDVKD. Trimming shortened V by 9 bases and J by 8 bases, and 13 bases separated the two germline ends. CDR3 length equals 12 residues. CD4+ T cells specific for antigen were expanded with viral peptide pools by the ViraFEST assay before sequencing. Subsequent to roughly 10 days of culture, CD4+ T cells were isolated. Each participant was administered two doses of either the BNT162b2 or the mRNA-1273 vaccine. Only in-frame clones appear in the TCRdb table, and some are missing; sequencing was by immunoSEQ multiplex PCR. This table holds some 22,000 clones, roughly 80% found once.

The chain joins TRBV24-1 to TRBJ2-1, with a weak D call TRBD1 (5 bases). The clonotype was recovered from a human donor who received a COVID-19 vaccine. Sample: CD4+ T cells from PBMCs cultured with HCoV-NL63 spike peptides, taken after COVID-19 vaccination. The CDR3 DNA reads TGTGCCACCCCACTCGACAGCGATGAGCAGTTCTTC. Its protein is CATPLDSDEQFF.